Listed here are 9 T cell receptor beta chains from one sample, sequenced in a study of glioma-infiltrating T cells after dendritic cell vaccination (dated by TCRdb to the mid-2010s). To prepare the library, the immunoSEQ multiplex PCR assay was applied. TCRdb stores this immuneACCESS table with in-frame sequences only. Part of the clones is absent; in the studies checked, under half of the shortfall reflects unresolved V genes, and no reason is known for the rest. For this sample the table gives 100,000 or so clones, of which 80% were detected only once. The top ten hold about 5.7% of the sample. The sample's time point label is to be understood as: after dendritic cell vaccination, including at tumor progression/relapse. The material was blood, obtained after dendritic cell vaccination. Receptors originate from a human donor with glioblastoma.

J is TRBJ2-3 and V is TRBV25-1, with 10 bases aligning to TRBD1. The ends lost 4 bases at V and 2 bases at J; junction bases unmatched: 6. The CDR3 is 16 amino acids. The germline CDR1 and CDR2 sequences are MGHDK and SYGVNS. CDR3 sequence (DNA): TGTGCCAGCAGTGGGGACAGGGGCTATTCCACAGATACGCAGTATTTT. This codes for CASSGDRGYSTDTQYF. Complete variable domain (other parts from reference TRBV25-1 and TRBJ2-3): EADIYQTPRYLVIGTGKKITLECSQTMGHDKMYWYQQDPGMELHLIHYSYGVNSTEKGDLSSESTVSRIRTEHFPLTLESARPSHTSQYLCASSGDRGYSTDTQYFGPGTRLTVL.

The chain is built from TRBV6-1 and TRBJ1-3; maybe TRBD1 (6 bases). CDR3 length: 15 residues. Trimming stripped 5 bases from V and 0 bases from J, with 11 bases between. From germline, CDR1 is MNHNS and CDR2 SASEGT. The DNA of the CDR3 is TGTGCCAGCAGTCGCCAGGGGAACTCTGGAAACACCATATATTTT. This codes for CASSRQGNSGNTIYF.

V and J are TRBV9 and TRBJ1-2; D remains unclear. The CDR3 runs to 15 residues. The germline V gene has CDR1 SGDLS and CDR2 YYNGEE. With 4 bases removed from V and 2 bases from J, the gap between germline ends came to 15 bases. Written as DNA, the CDR3 is TGTGCCAGCAGCCGCAGAGGAGTTCCCAACTATGGCTACACCTTC. Amino acid sequence: CASSRRGVPNYGYTF.

This chain links TRBV7-8 with TRBJ1-1; D not resolved. CDR1 SGHVS and CDR2 FQNEAQ come from the germline V gene. The CDR3 has 13 residues. Trimming took off 0 bases at V and 5 bases at J, with 7 bases between the two ends. CDR3 amino acids: CASSLARETEAFF. As DNA, the CDR3 is TGTGCCAGCAGCTTAGCGCGAGAAACTGAAGCTTTCTTT.

This clone has just a few counts. The genes are TRBV9 and TRBJ1-6, with TRBD1 matching 9 bases. The ends lost 5 bases at V and 6 bases at J; junction bases unmatched: 9. The CDR3 contains 16 residues. Germline loops: CDR1 SGDLS, CDR2 YYNGEE. CDR3 coding DNA: TGTGCCAGCAGTCACCCGGGGACAGGGATTAATTCACCCCTCCACTTT. Translated: CASSHPGTGINSPLHF.

The CDR3 nucleotides read TGCGCCAGCAGCTTGGACCCCCGGGACAGCTATAATTCACCCCTCCACTTT. Protein: CASSLDPRDSYNSPLHF. This chain uses TRBV5-1 with TRBJ1-6, with TRBD1 matching 7 bases. Germline-derived CDR1 and CDR2 are SGHRS and YFSETQ. This CDR3 region has 17 residues. The V segment lost 0 bases and the J segment 3 bases; nucleotides outside the gene matches: 6.

The chain employs TRBV5-6 and TRBJ1-3; D unresolved. Trimming shortened V by 2 bases and J by 4 bases, and 7 bases separated the two germline ends. The CDR3 loop spans 13 amino acids. CDR1 and CDR2 (germline): SGHDT, YYEEEE. This CDR3 reads CASSFRGGNTIYF. CDR3 DNA sequence: TGTGCCAGCAGCTTCCGAGGGGGAAACACCATATATTTT.

The genes are TRBV14 and TRBJ2-2; 8 bases are a match to TRBD1. Germline values: CDR1 SGHDN, CDR2 FVKESK. V was pared by 0 bases and J by 7 bases, with 7 bases of the junction left unmatched. This CDR3 contains 16 residues. The DNA for the CDR3 is TGTGCCAGCAGCCAAGAAGGGCAGGGGGCTTTCGGGGAGCTGTTTTTT. Its translation: CASSQEGQGAFGELFF. The entire variable domain, with the rest obtained from reference TRBV14 and TRBJ2-2, is as follows: EAGVTQFPSHSVIEKGQTVTLRCDPISGHDNLYWYRRVMGKEIKFLLHFVKESKQDESGMPNNRFLAERTGGTYSTLKVQPAELEDSGVYFCASSQEGQGAFGELFFGEGSRLTVL.

This rearrangement joins TRBV30 to TRBJ2-1, with 12 bases identical to TRBD2. V gave up 2 bases and J gave up 5 bases; unmatched junction bases: 4. CDR3 size: 15 residues. Germline V gene data show CDR1 as GTSNPN and CDR2 as SVGIG (reference sequence). Written as DNA, the CDR3 is TGTGCCTGGAGTTTACTAGCGGGGGGCGACAATGAGCAGTTCTTC. Translating it yields CAWSLLAGGDNEQFF.